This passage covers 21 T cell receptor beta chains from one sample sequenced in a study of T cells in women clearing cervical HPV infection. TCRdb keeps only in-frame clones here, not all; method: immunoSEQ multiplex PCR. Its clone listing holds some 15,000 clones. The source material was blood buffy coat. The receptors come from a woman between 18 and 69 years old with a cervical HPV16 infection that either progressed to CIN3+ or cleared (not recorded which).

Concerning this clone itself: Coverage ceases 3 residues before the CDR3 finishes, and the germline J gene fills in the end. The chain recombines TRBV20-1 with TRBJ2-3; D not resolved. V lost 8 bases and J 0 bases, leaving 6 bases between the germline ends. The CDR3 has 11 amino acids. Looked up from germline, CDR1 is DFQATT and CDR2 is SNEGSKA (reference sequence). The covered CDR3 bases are TGCAGTCCACTAAGCACAGATACG. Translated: CSPLSTDT. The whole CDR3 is CSPLSTDTQYF.

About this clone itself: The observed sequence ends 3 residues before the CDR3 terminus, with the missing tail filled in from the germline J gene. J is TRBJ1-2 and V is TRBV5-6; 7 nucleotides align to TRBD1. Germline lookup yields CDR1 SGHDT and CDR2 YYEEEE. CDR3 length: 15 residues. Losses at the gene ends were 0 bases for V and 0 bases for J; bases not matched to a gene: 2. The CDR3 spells CASSLAGGTNYGYTF. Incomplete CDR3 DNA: TGTGCCAGCAGCTTGGCAGGGGGGACTAACTATGGC.

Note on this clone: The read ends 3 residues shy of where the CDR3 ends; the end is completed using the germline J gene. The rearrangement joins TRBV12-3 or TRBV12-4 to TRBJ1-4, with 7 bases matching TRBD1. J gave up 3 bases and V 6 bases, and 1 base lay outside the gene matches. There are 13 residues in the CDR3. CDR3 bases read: TGTGCCAGCAGCCAGGGGGCTAATGAAAAA. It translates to CASSQGANEK. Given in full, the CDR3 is CASSQGANEKLFF.

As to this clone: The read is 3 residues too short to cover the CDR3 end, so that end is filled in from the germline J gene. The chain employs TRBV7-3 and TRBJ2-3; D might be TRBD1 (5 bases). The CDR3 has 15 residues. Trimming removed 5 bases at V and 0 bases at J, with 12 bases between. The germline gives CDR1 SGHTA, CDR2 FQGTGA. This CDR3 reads CASSPMDISTDTQYF. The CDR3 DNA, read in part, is TGTGCCAGCAGCCCCATGGACATTAGCACAGATACG. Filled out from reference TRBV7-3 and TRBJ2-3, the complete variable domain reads GAGVSQTPSNKVTEKGKYVELRCDPISGHTALYWYRQSLGQGPEFLIYFQGTGAADDSGLPNDRFFAVRPEGSVSTLKIQRTERGDSAVYLCASSPMDISTDTQYFGPGTRLTVL.

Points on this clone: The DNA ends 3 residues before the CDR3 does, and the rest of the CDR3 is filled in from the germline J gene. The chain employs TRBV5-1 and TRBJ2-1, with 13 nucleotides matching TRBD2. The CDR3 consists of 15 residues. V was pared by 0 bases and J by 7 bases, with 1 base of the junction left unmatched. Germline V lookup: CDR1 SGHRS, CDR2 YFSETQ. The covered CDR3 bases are TGCGCCAGCAGCTTGGAACTAGCGGGGGGGAATGAG. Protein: CASSLELAGGNE. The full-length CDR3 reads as CASSLELAGGNEQFF.

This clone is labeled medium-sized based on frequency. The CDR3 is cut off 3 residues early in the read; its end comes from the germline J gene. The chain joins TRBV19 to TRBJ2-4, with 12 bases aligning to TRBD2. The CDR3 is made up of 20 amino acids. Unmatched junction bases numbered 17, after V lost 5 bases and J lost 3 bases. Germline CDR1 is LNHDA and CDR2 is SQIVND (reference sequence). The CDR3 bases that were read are TGTGCCAGTAGTCGCGGGGCTTTCTCCCGGACTAGCGGGGACAAAAACATT. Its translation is CASSRGAFSRTSGDKNI. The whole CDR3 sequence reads CASSRGAFSRTSGDKNIQYF.

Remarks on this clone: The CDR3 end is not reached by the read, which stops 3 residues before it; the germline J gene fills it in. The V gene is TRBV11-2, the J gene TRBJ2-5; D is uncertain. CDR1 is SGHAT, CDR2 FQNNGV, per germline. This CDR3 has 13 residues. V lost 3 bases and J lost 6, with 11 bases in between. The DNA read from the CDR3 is TGTGCCAGCAGCTTCGGTAGCTTGCAGACC. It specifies CASSFGSLQT. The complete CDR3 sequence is CASSFGSLQTQYF. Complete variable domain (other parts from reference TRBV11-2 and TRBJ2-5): EAGVAQSPRYKIIEKRQSVAFWCNPISGHATLYWYQQILGQGPKLLIQFQNNGVVDDSQLPKDRFSAERLKGVDSTLKIQPAKLEDSAVYLCASSFGSLQTQYFGPGTRLLVL.

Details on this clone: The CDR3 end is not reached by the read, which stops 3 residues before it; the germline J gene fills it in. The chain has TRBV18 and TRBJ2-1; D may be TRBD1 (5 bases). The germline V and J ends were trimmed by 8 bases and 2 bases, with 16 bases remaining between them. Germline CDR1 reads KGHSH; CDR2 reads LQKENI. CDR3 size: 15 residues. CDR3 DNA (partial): TGTGCCAGCGCCCAAGCGAAGGGGACCTACAATGAG. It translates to CASAQAKGTYNE. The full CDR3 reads CASAQAKGTYNEQFF.

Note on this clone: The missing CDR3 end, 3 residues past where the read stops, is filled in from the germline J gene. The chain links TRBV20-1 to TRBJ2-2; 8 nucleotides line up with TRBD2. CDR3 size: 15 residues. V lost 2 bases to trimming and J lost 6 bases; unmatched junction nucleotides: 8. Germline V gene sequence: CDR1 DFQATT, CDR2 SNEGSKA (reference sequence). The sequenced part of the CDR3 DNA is TGCAGTGCTAGACTAAGCGGGGGTGGGGCCGGGGAG. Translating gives CSARLSGGGAGE. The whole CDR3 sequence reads CSARLSGGGAGELFF.

The part of the CDR3 DNA that was read is TGTGCCAGCAGTTTACACAGGGTTCTTGTTGGC. Protein sequence: CASSLHRVLVG. The CDR3 reads in full as CASSLHRVLVGYTF. The gene calls are TRBV28 and TRBJ1-2; D perhaps matches TRBD1 (6 bases). The read gets to within 3 residues of the CDR3 end, and the germline J gene fills in the rest. Germline assignment: CDR1 MDHEN and CDR2 SYDVKM. This CDR3 region has 14 residues. V shed 2 bases and J shed 7 bases, with 14 bases lying between them.

CDR3 DNA (partial): TGTGCCAGCAGCTTAGTGGCAGGCGTCGAG. Its translation is CASSLVAGVE. The full CDR3 reads CASSLVAGVEQYF. This chain joins TRBV11-3 and TRBJ2-7; D unclear. The observed sequence ends 3 residues before the CDR3 terminus, with the missing tail filled in from the germline J gene. V lost 1 base, J lost 6 bases, and 10 bases lay in between. Per germline, CDR1 SGHNT and CDR2 YENEEA. The CDR3 length is 13 residues.

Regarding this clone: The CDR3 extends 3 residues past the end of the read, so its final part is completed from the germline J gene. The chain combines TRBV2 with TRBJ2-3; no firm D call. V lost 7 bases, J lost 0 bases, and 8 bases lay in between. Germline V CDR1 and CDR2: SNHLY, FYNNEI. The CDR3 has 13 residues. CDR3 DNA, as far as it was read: TGTGCCAGCACTCGGTCTAGCACAGATACG. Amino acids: CASTRSSTDT. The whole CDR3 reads CASTRSSTDTQYF.

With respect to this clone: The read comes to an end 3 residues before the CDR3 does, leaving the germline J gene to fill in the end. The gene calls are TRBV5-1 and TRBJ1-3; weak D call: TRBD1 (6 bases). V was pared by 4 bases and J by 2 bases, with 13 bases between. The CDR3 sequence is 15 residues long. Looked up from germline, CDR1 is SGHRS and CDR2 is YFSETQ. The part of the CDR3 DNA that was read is TGCGCCAGCAGCAACGGGGGGGCTGCTGGAAACACC. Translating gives CASSNGGAAGNT. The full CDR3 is CASSNGGAAGNTIYF. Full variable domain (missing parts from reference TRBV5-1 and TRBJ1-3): KAGVTQTPRYLIKTRGQQVTLSCSPISGHRSVSWYQQTPGQGLQFLFEYFSETQRNKGNFPGRFSGRQFSNSRSEMNVSTLELGDSALYLCASSNGGAAGNTIYFGEGSWLTVV.

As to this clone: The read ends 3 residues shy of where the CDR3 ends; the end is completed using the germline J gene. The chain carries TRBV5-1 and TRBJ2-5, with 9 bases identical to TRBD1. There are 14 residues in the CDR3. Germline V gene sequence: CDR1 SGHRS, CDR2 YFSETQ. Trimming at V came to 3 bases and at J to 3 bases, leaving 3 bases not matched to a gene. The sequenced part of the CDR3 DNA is TGCGCCAGCAGCTGGGGACAGGGAGAAGAGACC. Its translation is CASSWGQGEET. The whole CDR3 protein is CASSWGQGEETQYF.

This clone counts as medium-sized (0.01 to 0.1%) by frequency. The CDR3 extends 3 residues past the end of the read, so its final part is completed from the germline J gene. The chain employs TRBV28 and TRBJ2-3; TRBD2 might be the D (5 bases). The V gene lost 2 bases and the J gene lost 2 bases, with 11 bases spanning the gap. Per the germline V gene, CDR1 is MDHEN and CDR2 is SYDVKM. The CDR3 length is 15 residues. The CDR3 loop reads CASSLEGLLTDTQYF. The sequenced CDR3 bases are TGTGCCAGCAGTTTAGAAGGACTGCTCACAGATACG.

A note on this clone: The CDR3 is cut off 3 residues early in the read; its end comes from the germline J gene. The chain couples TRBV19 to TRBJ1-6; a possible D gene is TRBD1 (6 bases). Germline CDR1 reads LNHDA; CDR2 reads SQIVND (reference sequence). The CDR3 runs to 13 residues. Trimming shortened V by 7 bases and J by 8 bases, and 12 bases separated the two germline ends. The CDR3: CASTLDSYSPLHF. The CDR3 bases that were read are TGTGCCAGTACCCTGGACAGTTATTCACCC.

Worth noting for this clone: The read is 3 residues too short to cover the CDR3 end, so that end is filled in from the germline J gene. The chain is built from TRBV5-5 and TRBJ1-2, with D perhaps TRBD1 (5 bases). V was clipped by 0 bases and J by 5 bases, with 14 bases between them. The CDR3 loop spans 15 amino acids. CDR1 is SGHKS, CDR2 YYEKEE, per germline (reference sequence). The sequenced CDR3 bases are TGTGCCAGCAGCTTGGATAGTGGGGGGAGATATGGC. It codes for CASSLDSGGRYG. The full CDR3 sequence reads CASSLDSGGRYGYTF.

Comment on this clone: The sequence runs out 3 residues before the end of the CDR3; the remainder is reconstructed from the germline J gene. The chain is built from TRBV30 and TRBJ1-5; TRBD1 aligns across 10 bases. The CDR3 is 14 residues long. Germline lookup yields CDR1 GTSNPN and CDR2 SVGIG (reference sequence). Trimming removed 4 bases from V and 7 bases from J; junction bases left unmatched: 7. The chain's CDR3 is CAWKSGQGRQPQHF. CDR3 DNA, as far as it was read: TGTGCCTGGAAGTCGGGACAGGGGAGGCAGCCC.

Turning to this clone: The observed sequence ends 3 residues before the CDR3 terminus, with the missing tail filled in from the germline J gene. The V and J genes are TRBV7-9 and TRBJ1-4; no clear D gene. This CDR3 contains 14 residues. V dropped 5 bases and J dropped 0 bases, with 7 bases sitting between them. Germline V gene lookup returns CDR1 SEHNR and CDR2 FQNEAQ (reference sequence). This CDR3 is CASSRSSTNEKLFF. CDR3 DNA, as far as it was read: TGTGCCAGCAGCCGTAGTTCAACTAATGAAAAA.

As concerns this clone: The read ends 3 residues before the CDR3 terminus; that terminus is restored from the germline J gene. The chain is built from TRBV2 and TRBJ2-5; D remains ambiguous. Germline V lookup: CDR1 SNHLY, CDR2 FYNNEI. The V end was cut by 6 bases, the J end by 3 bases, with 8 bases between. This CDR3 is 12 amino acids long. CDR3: CASSRGEETQYF. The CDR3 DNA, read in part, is TGTGCCAGCAGCCGCGGCGAAGAGACC.

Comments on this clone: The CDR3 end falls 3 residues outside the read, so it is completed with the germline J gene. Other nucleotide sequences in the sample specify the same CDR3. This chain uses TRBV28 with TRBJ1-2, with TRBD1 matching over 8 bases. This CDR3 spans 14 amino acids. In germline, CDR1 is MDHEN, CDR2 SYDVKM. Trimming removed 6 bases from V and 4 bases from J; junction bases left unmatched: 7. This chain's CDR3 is CASSPTDRGYGYTF. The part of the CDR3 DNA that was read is TGTGCCAGCAGCCCTACCGACAGGGGCTATGGC.